Included here is one T cell receptor (beta chain) sequence, with context. Its antigen is not known. V was trimmed by 6 bases and J by 6 bases, leaving 12 bases between them. CDR1 is MDHEN, CDR2 SYDVKM, per germline. This CDR3 comprises 13 residues. This sample was included in a study of cytomegalovirus exposure and HLA in healthy donors. The PCR was carried out with 60 Vbeta primers and 13 Jbeta primers. Method: immunoSEQ multiplex PCR; TCRdb's copy keeps in-frame clones and lacks some. The table has roughly 110,000 clones, 82% seen once. Findings and limits, study-wide: Several V segments, TRBV6-2 and TRBV6-3 among them, could not be told apart and were dropped.

The chain is built from TRBV28 and TRBJ1-5; weak D call: TRBD1 (6 bases). The sequence was collected from a man aged 25 to 40 in good health and CMV-seropositive. The sequencing input was PBMCs. For the CDR3, the DNA is TGTGCCAGCAGCCTTACAGGGTTTCAGCCCCAGCATTTT. This codes for CASSLTGFQPQHF.